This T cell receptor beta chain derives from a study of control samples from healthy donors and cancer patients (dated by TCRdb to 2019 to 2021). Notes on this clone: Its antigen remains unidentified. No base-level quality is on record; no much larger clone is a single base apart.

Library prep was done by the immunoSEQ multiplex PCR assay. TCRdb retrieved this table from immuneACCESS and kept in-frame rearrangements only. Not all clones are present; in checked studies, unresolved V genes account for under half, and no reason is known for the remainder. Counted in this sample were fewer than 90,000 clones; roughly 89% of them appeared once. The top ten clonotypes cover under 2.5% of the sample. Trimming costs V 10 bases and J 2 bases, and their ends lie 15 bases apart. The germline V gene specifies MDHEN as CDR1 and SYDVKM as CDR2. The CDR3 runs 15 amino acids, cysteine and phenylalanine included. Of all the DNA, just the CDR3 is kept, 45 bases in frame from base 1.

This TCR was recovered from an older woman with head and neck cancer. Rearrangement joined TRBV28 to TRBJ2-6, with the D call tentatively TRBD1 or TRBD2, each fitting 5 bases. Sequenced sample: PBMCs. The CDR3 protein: CATTGIGAGANVLTF. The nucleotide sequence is TGTGCCACCACGGGGATAGGGGCTGGGGCCAACGTCCTGACTTTC.